This is a list of T cell receptor beta chains from one sample in a study of CD4 T cells in relation to SARS-CoV-2 and coronaviruses. Profiling relied on immunoSEQ multiplex PCR, and the TCRdb table lists in-frame clones only, not all of them. Seen here are 17,000 or so clones, roughly 80% observed once, and the top ten hold around 16%. These receptors lack a known antigen. Sequenced material: CD4+ T cells from PBMCs, cultured in vitro. These receptor sequences come from a human donor in good health. Each CDR3 is given with its conserved first and last residue. A D gene is named only where the DNA matches it firmly. Clone size is not always given. Where it is, it says once, few, many or a class for expanded clones.

cdr3_nt | cdr3_aa | clone_size | d_call | j_call | v_call
TGTGCCAGCAGCGTATCCGGGAACACTGAAGCTTTCTTT | CASSVSGNTEAFF | once | . | TRBJ1-1 | TRBV9
TGTGCCAGTAGTAGAGGTCTAGGACCGAACACTGAAGCTTTCTTT | CASSRGLGPNTEAFF | . | . | TRBJ1-1 | TRBV19
TGTGCCAGCAGCTCCGGAGGGAGGTCGACAGATACGCAGTATTTT | CASSSGGRSTDTQYF | . | . | TRBJ2-3 | TRBV7-9
TGTGCCAGCTTGACTAGCGGAAGCATGCCCCAGTACTTC | CASLTSGSMPQYF | . | TRBD2 | TRBJ2-5 | TRBV2
TGTGCCAGCAGCTTTGCTCTTGGGTCCAGGGACCAAGAGACCCAGTACTTC | CASSFALGSRDQETQYF | . | . | TRBJ2-5 | TRBV5-8
TGTGCCAGCAGCCCTGGACTAGCTTCAGGTGGTGAGCAGTTCTTC | CASSPGLASGGEQFF | . | TRBD2 | TRBJ2-1 | TRBV5-4
TGCAGCGTTGAAGATGACAGCTACGAGCAGTACTTC | CSVEDDSYEQYF | . | . | TRBJ2-7 | TRBV29-1
TGTGCCACAGTACAGGGAGATTCACCCCTCCACTTT | CATVQGDSPLHF | . | . | TRBJ1-6 | TRBV7-9
TGTGCCAGCAGCCAAGAGTATGCCGAAGAAGCTTTCTTT | CASSQEYAEEAFF | . | . | TRBJ1-1 | TRBV3-1/TRBV3-2
TGTGCCAGCTCACCTTTCGGAAATAGCAATCAGCCCCAGCATTTT | CASSPFGNSNQPQHF | . | . | TRBJ1-5 | TRBV18